This TCR beta chain was documented in a study of neurological immune-mediated disorders (dated by TCRdb to the late 2010s). Concerning the study at large: Peripheral blood TCR-beta repertoires from HTLV-I-associated myelopathy (HAM/TSP) patients, multiple sclerosis patients and healthy controls were compared by UMI-based sequencing. Alongside PBMC samples, the set of more than 80 TCR-beta libraries contained longitudinal samples, technical triplicates, and paired CD4+ and CD8+ T-cell subsets that had been sorted. Each longitudinal HAM/TSP and healthy donor was sampled at 3 time-points spaced at roughly 3-40 month intervals. The cohort was made up of about 65 subjects, consisting of roughly 15 HAM/TSP patients, roughly 35 multiple sclerosis patients and around 20 healthy controls.

The time point label of this sample denotes: longitudinal time-point 2. Libraries from unsorted PBMCs were made from 2 million PBMCs kept in RNAlater at -80 degrees C until RNA extraction. Peripheral blood was subjected to Ficoll-Hypaque density gradient centrifugation to isolate PBMCs, which were then cryopreserved in liquid nitrogen. cDNA was synthesized by template-switch 5'RACE using a primer carrying a 10-nucleotide random unique molecular identifier by which each TCR transcript was tagged. Every sequencing run covered 15-18 subjects and yielded more than 170 million TCR-beta sequences. Total RNA was extracted with the RNeasy kit. TCR-beta VDJ regions were amplified with primers for the TCR constant region and the 5'RACE anchor, using the KAPA Real-time Library Amplification kit. A first PCR added sample indexes and Illumina adaptors, and a second PCR then raised library yield. After purification with Ampure beads, the TCR product of roughly 650 bp was size-selected on a 2% E-gel SizeSelection system. Before pooling, library quality was assessed on a Bioanalyzer, concentration was determined with Qubit, and library quantification was performed with the Kapa Library Quantification kit. Libraries were sequenced paired-end 2 x 150 bp on an Illumina HiSeq 2500. To increase sequence diversity, roughly 23-30% phiX was spiked into each library pool. The study's own analysis went as follows. The UMI-based MiGEC pipeline processed quality-filtered reads and removed over 80% of raw TCR sequences during error correction. VDJ genes were aligned to IMGT germline references, and each clonotype was defined by a unique CDR3 amino acid sequence together with V-J genes. Clonal expansion, Shannon diversity and CDR3 relatedness (CalcPairwiseDistances, ClusterSamples) were evaluated with VDJtools, and phylogenetic trees were built with CLCbio workbench. A clone was classed as expanded if it had 8 or more unique UMIs, a cutoff based on coefficient-of-variation modelling across technical triplicates. TCRdb took the public reads, trimmed them with fastp at Q25, ran MiXCR for clone calling and kept in-frame beta chains. CDR3 protein duplicates are merged, each entry listing the most common genes and DNA. TCRdb, rather than the study authors, made the V and J calls. This sample is represented by around 49,000 distinct CDR3 sequences; under 15% of them were singletons. The ten largest account for 4.5% to 5.5% of the sample.

This clonotype was counted at least ten times. This clone's antigen is unknown. Per-base qualities were not stored, and no clone one base away is much larger. The CDR3 measures 16 amino acids from cysteine to phenylalanine. The only DNA kept is the CDR3, 48 bases in frame from the first base. The germline V gene gives CDR1 as SGHRS and CDR2 as YFSETQ. Here V drops 7 bases and J drops 4 bases, and the junction holds 13 bases not matched to any gene. The paper as a whole reports these results and caveats: TCR clonal expansion was greatest in HAM/TSP patients and smallest in MS patients, who ranked below even healthy controls. Across subjects, expanded clones never shared an identical CDR3 amino acid sequence, which suggests that the TCR-beta repertoires in every group were private.

The specimen sequenced was PBMCs. Recombination connected TRBV5-1 to TRBJ2-3, with TRBD1 identical over 9 junction bases. The sequence came from a male donor with HTLV-1-associated myelopathy (HAM/TSP). The CDR3: CASHLLTGGLADTQYF. The DNA is TGCGCCAGCCACTTACTTACAGGGGGCTTGGCAGATACGCAGTATTTT.